This TCR beta chain was captured by sequencing in a study of Graves' ophthalmopathy and Graves' hyperthyroidism. The authors amplified TCR beta CDR3 regions from RNA transcripts. The first-round RT-PCR employed HTBI primers together with the Qiagen OneStep RT-PCR kit. A multiplex PCR was then performed as the second round. From the multiplex PCR reads, TCRdb called clonotypes with MiXCR, one entry per CDR3 protein. The profile shows about 240,000 distinct CDR3 sequences, 45% of them singletons. This receptor was obtained from an adult man with Graves' ophthalmopathy. Sequencing was performed on peripheral blood.

CDR3 nucleotides: TGCGCCAGCAGCCAAGATTCCGGGGGACAGGGTCAGCCCCAGCATTTT. This codes for CASSQDSGGQGQPQHF. The rearrangement joins TRBV4-1 to TRBJ1-5; 9 nucleotides align to TRBD1. The trim removed 0 bases at V and 6 bases at J, leaving 6 bases unmatched. The CDR3 runs to 16 residues. CDR1 is MGHRA, CDR2 YSYEKL, per germline.